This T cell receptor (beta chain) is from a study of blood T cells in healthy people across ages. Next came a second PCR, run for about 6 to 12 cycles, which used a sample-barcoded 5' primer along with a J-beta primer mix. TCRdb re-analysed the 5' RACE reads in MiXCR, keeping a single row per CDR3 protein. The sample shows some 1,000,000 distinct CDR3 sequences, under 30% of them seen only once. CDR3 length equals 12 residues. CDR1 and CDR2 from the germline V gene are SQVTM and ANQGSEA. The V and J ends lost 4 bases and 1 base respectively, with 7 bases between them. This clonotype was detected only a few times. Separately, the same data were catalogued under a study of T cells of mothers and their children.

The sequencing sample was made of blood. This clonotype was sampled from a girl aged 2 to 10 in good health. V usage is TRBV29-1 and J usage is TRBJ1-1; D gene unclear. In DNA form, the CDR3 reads TGCAGCGTTGCATCGTCGAACACTGAAGCTTTCTTT. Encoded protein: CSVASSNTEAFF.